This is a list of T cell receptor beta chains from one sample in a study of T cell responses to AZD1222 COVID-19 vaccine. Measured with immunoSEQ multiplex PCR; TCRdb has only the in-frame clones, and not every one. The sample shows around 70,000 clones, around 80% of them seen only once. The source was peripheral blood, collected on day 0 of AZD1222 vaccination. The source is an adult in good health. Each CDR3 is given with its conserved first and last residue. D genes are given only for firm matches. A row's size may be missing; if present it is once, few, many or a size class.

V gene	D gene	J gene	clone size	CDR3 protein	CDR3 DNA
TRBV19	NA	TRBJ2-7	NA	CASSQRNEQYF	TGTGCCAGTAGTCAGAGGAACGAGCAGTACTTC
TRBV3-1/TRBV3-2	NA	TRBJ2-7	NA	CASSQGYYEQYF	TGTGCCAGCAGCCAAGGATACTACGAGCAGTACTTC
TRBV6-2/TRBV6-3	TRBD1	TRBJ2-5	NA	CASSYSATGSETQYF	TGTGCCAGCAGTTATTCCGCGACAGGGTCGGAGACCCAGTACTTC
TRBV5-5	NA	TRBJ1-1	NA	CASSLYGGMDTEAFF	TGTGCCAGCAGCTTGTATGGGGGGATGGACACTGAAGCTTTCTTT
TRBV18	TRBD1	TRBJ1-6	NA	CASSPRTGGNNSPLHF	TGTGCCAGCTCACCAAGGACAGGGGGCAATAATTCACCCCTCCACTTT
TRBV11-3	TRBD1	TRBJ2-1	NA	CASSLGDSPYNEQFF	TGTGCCAGCAGCTTAGGGGACAGCCCCTACAATGAGCAGTTCTTC
TRBV7-2	TRBD1	TRBJ1-2	NA	CASCRGGGWEGGYTF	TGTGCCAGCTGCAGGGGGGGTGGGTGGGAAGGTGGCTACACCTTC
TRBV28	TRBD1	TRBJ1-5	few	CASSLRTGDNQPQHF	TGTGCCAGCAGTTTAAGAACAGGGGACAATCAGCCCCAGCATTTT
TRBV20-1	NA	TRBJ1-3	NA	CSASSGSGNTIYF	TGCAGTGCTAGTAGTGGGTCTGGAAACACCATATATTTT
TRBV21-1	NA	TRBJ1-3	NA	CASTGDGSYGNTIYF	TGTGCCAGCACAGGGGATGGGAGTTACGGAAACACCATATATTTT
TRBV7-2	NA	TRBJ2-1	NA	CASSLDDFNEQFF	TGTGCCAGCAGCTTAGATGACTTCAATGAGCAGTTCTTC
TRBV7-8	NA	TRBJ1-5	once	CASSLASGTQPQHF	TGTGCCAGCAGCTTAGCGTCAGGGACCCAGCCCCAGCATTTT
TRBV27	NA	TRBJ2-7	NA	CASSSRHSYEQYF	TGTGCCAGCAGTTCGCGTCATTCGTACGAGCAGTACTTC
TRBV2	TRBD1	TRBJ1-2	NA	CASNQGGANYGYTF	TGTGCCAGCAATCAGGGGGGGGCTAACTATGGCTACACCTTC
TRBV30	NA	TRBJ1-6	NA	CAWSVAGDSPLHF	TGTGCCTGGAGTGTGGCAGGGGATTCACCCCTCCACTTT
TRBV27	NA	TRBJ1-1	NA	CASSLVWGSNTEAFF	TGTGCCAGCAGTTTAGTTTGGGGGTCGAACACTGAAGCTTTCTTT
TRBV30	NA	TRBJ1-5	few	CAWSLGEDQPQHF	TGTGCCTGGAGTCTCGGGGAGGACCAGCCCCAGCATTTT
TRBV28	NA	TRBJ1-4	NA	CASSKTQESTNEKLFF	TGTGCCAGCAGTAAAACCCAAGAGTCAACTAATGAAAAACTGTTTTTT
TRBV3-1/TRBV3-2	TRBD1	TRBJ1-4	NA	CASSQGAVPAQAQGSATNEKLFF	TGTGCCAGCAGCCAAGGGGCGGTTCCCGCTCAAGCACAGGGGTCAGCAACTAATGAAAAACTGTTTTTT
TRBV4-1	NA	TRBJ2-7	NA	CASSQDQGSRRQYF	TGCGCCAGCAGCCAAGATCAGGGCAGCCGACGGCAGTACTTC
TRBV12-3/TRBV12-4	NA	TRBJ2-7	NA	CASSLGHEQYF	TGTGCCAGCAGTTTAGGGCACGAGCAGTACTTC
TRBV29-1	TRBD1	TRBJ1-2	NA	CSGGDRTYGYTF	TGCAGCGGGGGGGACAGGACCTATGGCTACACCTTC
TRBV9	NA	TRBJ1-5	NA	CASSVGAGQPQHF	TGTGCCAGCAGCGTAGGGGCGGGTCAGCCCCAGCATTTT
TRBV18	NA	TRBJ2-3	NA	CASSPTKQSQRTDTQYF	TGTGCCAGCTCACCCACTAAACAGTCACAACGAACAGATACGCAGTATTTT
TRBV19	NA	TRBJ2-2	once	CASKGSVFGELFF	TGTGCCAGTAAGGGGAGCGTCTTCGGGGAGCTGTTTTTT
TRBV6-2/TRBV6-3	NA	TRBJ1-2	NA	CASSKYTPSHGYGYTF	TGTGCCAGCAGTAAATATACACCGTCCCACGGGTATGGCTACACCTTC
TRBV23-1	NA	TRBJ1-5	NA	CASSQPEWDLKGNQPQHF	TGCGCCAGCAGTCAACCCGAGTGGGACCTAAAGGGCAATCAGCCCCAGCATTTT
TRBV29-1	NA	TRBJ2-7	NA	CSGGDSSYEQYF	TGCAGCGGCGGGGACAGTTCCTACGAGCAGTACTTC
TRBV4-1	NA	TRBJ1-1	NA	CASSQVVSTEAFF	TGCGCCAGCAGCCAAGTCGTTTCTACTGAAGCTTTCTTT
TRBV19	NA	TRBJ2-7	few	CASSIDQGEQYF	TGTGCCAGTAGTATAGACCAGGGTGAGCAGTACTTC
TRBV4-1	NA	TRBJ1-3	few	CASSQEIRRYGNTIYF	TGCGCCAGCAGCCAAGAAATCAGACGATATGGAAACACCATATATTTT
TRBV28	TRBD2	TRBJ2-7	NA	CASSLPSVAGGYEQYF	TGTGCCAGCAGTTTGCCCTCGGTGGCGGGGGGCTACGAGCAGTACTTC
TRBV9	NA	TRBJ1-6	NA	CASRHRDNNSPLHF	TGTGCCAGCAGACACAGGGACAATAATTCACCCCTCCACTTT
TRBV19	NA	TRBJ1-2	few	CASGRQGFGYTF	TGTGCCAGTGGGCGGCAGGGGTTTGGCTACACCTTC
TRBV25-1	NA	TRBJ1-4	NA	CASSPPLLGEKLFF	TGTGCCAGCAGCCCCCCCCTACTGGGTGAAAAACTGTTTTTT
TRBV28	NA	TRBJ1-2	NA	CATLGHSYGYTF	TGTGCCACTTTGGGACACTCTTATGGCTACACCTTC
TRBV5-1	NA	TRBJ2-1	once	CASSFVELGFNEQFF	TGCGCCAGCAGCTTCGTCGAGTTGGGGTTCAATGAGCAGTTCTTC